The 24 T cell receptor beta chains reported below all come from one sample, sequenced in a study of T-cell memory formation after mild COVID-19. TCRdb passed the 5' RACE reads through MiXCR, listing each CDR3 protein once. The data hold 200,000 to 250,000 distinct CDR3 sequences, with around 9.5% observed a single time. Material: PBMCs or a T cell subset sorted from them (not recorded which). The source is a man aged 18 to 30 who had mild COVID-19 (a few samples of this study predate the infection). Cell type and time point are not known.

V and J are TRBV12-3 or TRBV12-4 and TRBJ1-5; the D gene is possibly TRBD1 (5 bases). The CDR3 totals 16 residues. V was shortened by 5 bases and J by 4 bases, with 18 bases between the two germline ends. Written as DNA, the CDR3 is TGTGCCAGCAGTCCCGCTCAAAGGGACGGTAATCAGCCCCAGCATTTT. This encodes CASSPAQRDGNQPQHF.

The V and J genes are TRBV5-1 and TRBJ1-3; possibly TRBD1 for D (6 bases). The V gene lost 4 bases and the J gene lost 0 bases, with 17 bases spanning the gap. Germline assignment: CDR1 SGHRS and CDR2 YFSETQ. The CDR3 length is 17 residues. This CDR3 reads CASSGPDGRGSGNTIYF. The DNA of the CDR3 is TGCGCCAGCAGCGGCCCGGATGGCAGGGGCTCTGGAAACACCATATATTTT.

Here the CDR3 reads CSVDEDTQYF. The CDR3 DNA reads as TGCAGCGTGGATGAGGATACGCAGTATTTT. V and J are TRBV29-1 and TRBJ2-3; D gene unclear. CDR1 is SQVTM, CDR2 ANQGSEA, per germline. The CDR3 sequence is 10 residues long. V was pared by 6 bases and J by 6 bases, with 7 bases between.

This clonotype was seen at least ten times. This chain's CDR3 is CATRGGGGTDTQYF. CDR3 DNA: TGTGCCACCAGGGGGGGAGGGGGAACAGATACGCAGTATTTT. The chain uses TRBV24-1 and TRBJ2-3; tentatively, D is TRBD2 (7 bases). From germline, CDR1 is KGHDR and CDR2 SFDVKD. This CDR3 is 14 amino acids long. V was trimmed by 7 bases and J by 3 bases, leaving 13 bases between them.

V usage is TRBV28 and J usage is TRBJ2-7, with D uncertain. Trimming cost V 5 bases and J 3 bases, with 8 bases left between them. CDR3 length equals 12 residues. CDR1 and CDR2 from the germline V gene are MDHEN and SYDVKM. The CDR3, as DNA: TGTGCCAGCAGTGGCAATAGCTACGAGCAGTACGTC. This codes for CASSGNSYEQYV.

The J gene is TRBJ2-5, the V gene TRBV6-2 or TRBV6-3; 10 bases map to TRBD2. The CDR3 covers 13 residues. V gave up 6 bases and J gave up 5 bases; unmatched junction bases: 3. Germline V gene data show CDR1 as MNHEY and CDR2 as SVGEGT. The CDR3 DNA is TGTGCCAGCAGAATGACTAGCGGGGAGACCCAGTACTTC. It translates to CASRMTSGETQYF.

The CDR3 sequence: CASSLDRPNTGELFF. The CDR3 DNA follows: TGCGCCAGCAGCTTAGACAGGCCGAACACCGGGGAGCTGTTTTTT. The chain carries TRBV5-1 and TRBJ2-2, with D perhaps matching TRBD1 (6 bases). Trimming cost V 2 bases and J 0 bases, with 8 bases left between them. CDR3 length: 15 amino acids. Germline V gene lookup returns CDR1 SGHRS and CDR2 YFSETQ.

V and J are TRBV5-1 and TRBJ2-2; tentative D call: TRBD1 (6 bases). Germline V gene sequence: CDR1 SGHRS, CDR2 YFSETQ. This CDR3 region has 13 residues. Between the trimmed V and J ends, which lost 4 bases and 7 bases, there was a span of 11 bases. As DNA, the CDR3 is TGCGCCAGCAGCATCAGGGGTGGCGGGGAGCTGTTTTTT. Translated, it gives CASSIRGGGELFF. Based on the CDR3 plus reference TRBV5-1 and TRBJ2-2, the full variable domain is KAGVTQTPRYLIKTRGQQVTLSCSPISGHRSVSWYQQTPGQGLQFLFEYFSETQRNKGNFPGRFSGRQFSNSRSEMNVSTLELGDSALYLCASSIRGGGELFFGEGSRLTVL.

This clonotype showed up just a few times. The V call is TRBV20-1, the J call TRBJ2-1; no reliable D call. The CDR3 is 13 residues long. Trimming removed 3 bases at V and 2 bases at J, with 8 bases between. Germline lookup yields CDR1 DFQATT and CDR2 SNEGSKA (reference sequence). The DNA for the CDR3 is TGCAGTGCTAGTAGCAGTCCCTACAATGAGCAGTTCTTC. Translating gives CSASSSPYNEQFF.

This clonotype occurred a few times. The chain combines TRBV7-6 with TRBJ2-3; D is unresolved. V gave up 4 bases and J gave up 2 bases, with 7 bases separating them. Germline lookup yields CDR1 SGHVS and CDR2 FNYEAQ. The CDR3 totals 13 residues. The CDR3 loop reads CASSSYNTDTQYF. In nucleotides, the CDR3 is TGTGCCAGCAGCTCGTACAACACAGATACGCAGTATTTT.

This clonotype occurred many times. V gene TRBV5-6 combines with J gene TRBJ1-1; TRBD1 matches at 12 bases. V was pared by 0 bases and J by 11 bases, with 8 bases of the junction left unmatched. This CDR3 has 15 amino acids. Per the germline V gene, CDR1 is SGHDT and CDR2 is YYEEEE. The CDR3, as DNA: TGTGCCAGCAGCTTGGTCGGGACAGGGGGCGCGGAGGCTTTCTTT. Translating it yields CASSLVGTGGAEAFF.

The V gene is TRBV4-3, the J gene TRBJ1-1; 7 positions agree with TRBD1. V shed 0 bases and J 9 bases; nucleotides not matched to a gene: 1. This CDR3 has 12 amino acids. Germline V gene lookup returns CDR1 LGHNA and CDR2 YSLEER. The CDR3 DNA is TGCGCCAGCAGCCAAGAACAGGGGAAAGCTTTCTTT. Its protein is CASSQEQGKAFF.

This clonotype was seen a handful of times. V gene TRBV7-2 combines with J gene TRBJ2-4; D is unresolved. CDR3 length: 14 residues. From germline, CDR1 is SGHTA and CDR2 FQGNSA. Trimming removed 1 base at V and 2 bases at J, with 6 bases between. CDR3 loop: CASSLEMPKNIQYF. The CDR3 coding sequence is TGTGCCAGCAGCTTAGAAATGCCCAAAAACATTCAGTACTTC.

This clonotype has more than one count but fewer than ten. The rearrangement links TRBV5-1 to TRBJ2-3, with D perhaps matching TRBD2 (5 bases). The V end lost 4 bases, the J end lost 4 bases, and 13 bases lay between the germline ends. The length of the CDR3 is 14 residues. Germline V gives CDR1 SGHRS, CDR2 YFSETQ. CDR3 loop: CASSQNLAPDTQYF. In DNA form, the CDR3 reads TGCGCCAGCAGCCAGAACTTAGCGCCAGATACGCAGTATTTT. The full variable domain, completed using reference TRBV5-1 and TRBJ2-3, is KAGVTQTPRYLIKTRGQQVTLSCSPISGHRSVSWYQQTPGQGLQFLFEYFSETQRNKGNFPGRFSGRQFSNSRSEMNVSTLELGDSALYLCASSQNLAPDTQYFGPGTRLTVL.

A few counts support this clonotype. CDR3 amino acids: CASSLAAGTESYEQYV. CDR3 nucleotides: TGTGCCAGCAGCTTAGCTGCGGGGACTGAATCCTACGAGCAGTACGTC. This rearrangement joins TRBV7-6 to TRBJ2-7; D possibly corresponds to TRBD2 (6 bases). Germline CDR1 is SGHVS and CDR2 is FNYEAQ. V was pared by 0 bases and J by 1 base, with 13 bases between. This CDR3 spans 16 amino acids.

This clonotype has more than one count but fewer than ten. The J gene is TRBJ1-3, the V gene TRBV12-3 or TRBV12-4, with TRBD1 as a possible D gene (6 bases). This CDR3 is 13 amino acids long. Trimming removed 9 bases from V and 3 bases from J, with 12 bases in between. The CDR3 loop is CASHRTDGNTIYF. In DNA, the CDR3 is TGTGCCAGTCACCGGACAGATGGAAACACCATATATTTT.

V and J are TRBV7-6 and TRBJ2-1; 7 bases are a match to TRBD2. The CDR3 has 17 amino acids. In germline, CDR1 is SGHVS, CDR2 FNYEAQ. Unmatched junction bases numbered 10, after V lost 1 base and J lost 4 bases. The CDR3 loop reads CASSLEPAGEAYNEQFF. The CDR3 DNA follows: TGTGCCAGCAGCTTAGAACCGGCGGGGGAGGCATACAATGAGCAGTTCTTC.

This chain uses TRBV18 with TRBJ2-3, with a tentative D call TRBD2 (7 bases). CDR1 and CDR2 (germline): KGHSH, LQKENI. The V end lost 3 bases, the J end lost 5 bases, and 15 bases lay between the germline ends. The CDR3 extends over 15 amino acids. This chain's CDR3 is CASSPAGASGDTQYF. The CDR3 DNA is TGTGCCAGCTCACCGGCGGGGGCTTCTGGAGATACGCAGTATTTT.

This clonotype was observed many times. This sequence joins TRBV28 and TRBJ2-5, with TRBD2 matching over 10 bases. Germline V gene sequence: CDR1 MDHEN, CDR2 SYDVKM. The CDR3 consists of 15 residues. V lost 7 bases and J lost 2; bases outside the gene matches: 7. Written as DNA, the CDR3 is TGTGCCAGCACCCCTAGCGGGGGTTTGCAAGAGACCCAGTACTTC. As protein: CASTPSGGLQETQYF. The variable domain in full, with the rest retrieved from reference TRBV28 and TRBJ2-5, is DVKVTQSSRYLVKRTGEKVFLECVQDMDHENMFWYRQDPGLGLRLIYFSYDVKMKEKGDIPEGYSVSREKKERFSLILESASTNQTSMYLCASTPSGGLQETQYFGPGTRLLVL.

This clonotype was observed a handful of times. The CDR3 region is CASSLEWAGEQYV. CDR3 bases: TGTGCCAGCAGCTTGGAATGGGCTGGGGAGCAGTACGTC. The chain employs TRBV5-5 and TRBJ2-7; D is uncertain. Deletions cut 0 bases from V and 7 bases from J, with 11 bases between. Germline CDR1 reads SGHKS; CDR2 reads YYEKEE (reference sequence). The CDR3 contains 13 residues.

The sample holds a few counts of this clonotype. The V and J genes are TRBV4-3 and TRBJ2-3; D unclear. The length of the CDR3 is 16 residues. Germline-derived CDR1 and CDR2 are LGHNA and YSLEER. Trimming stripped 0 bases from V and 6 bases from J, with 16 bases between. In nucleotides, the CDR3 is TGCGCCAGCAGCCAAGATAGGCGGCCCGTTGTCGATACGCAGTATTTT. Translation gives CASSQDRRPVVDTQYF.

The chain recombines TRBV2 with TRBJ2-7, with a tentative D call TRBD1 (6 bases). The CDR3 covers 16 residues. V was shortened by 6 bases and J by 5 bases, with 23 bases between the two germline ends. The germline gives CDR1 SNHLY, CDR2 FYNNEI. The CDR3: CASSPDGAQGQNEQYF. The DNA of the CDR3 is TGTGCCAGCAGCCCCGACGGGGCACAGGGCCAGAACGAGCAGTACTTC.

The CDR3 nucleotides are TGTGCCAGCAGCTTTCAGTCACTAGCGGGGTCTAGCGATACGCAGTATTTT. It codes for CASSFQSLAGSSDTQYF. This chain links TRBV7-2 with TRBJ2-3, with 10 nucleotides matching TRBD2. The J segment lost 6 bases and the V segment lost 3 bases, leaving 12 bases of the junction unmatched. Germline V gene lookup returns CDR1 SGHTA and CDR2 FQGNSA. The CDR3 sequence is 17 residues long.

The V and J genes are TRBV4-3 and TRBJ2-3; no reliable D call. Germline V gives CDR1 LGHNA, CDR2 YSLEER. V lost 0 bases and J lost 2, with 9 bases in between. The CDR3 totals 15 residues. In DNA form, the CDR3 reads TGCGCCAGCAGCCAAGATCGAGAAGCCACAGATACGCAGTATTTT. It encodes CASSQDREATDTQYF.